This is a list of T cell receptor beta chains from one sample in a study of monozygotic twins with inflammatory bowel disease. TCRdb processed the 5' RACE reads again and assigns one entry to each CDR3 protein, with no DNA. The repertoire table contains 300,000 to 450,000 distinct CDR3 sequences. The sample comprised blood. The source is a human donor with ulcerative colitis or Crohn's disease, or a healthy co-twin of an affected twin (not recorded which). Both conserved end residues are part of each CDR3. Each record gives: CDR3 protein, V gene, J gene.

CDR3aa: CASSPGQAQGTQYF; v_gene: TRBV5-1; j_gene: TRBJ2-5
CDR3aa: CSAGTAGGIDNEQFF; v_gene: TRBV20-1; j_gene: TRBJ2-1
CDR3aa: CASSSNRGREQYF; v_gene: TRBV6-5; j_gene: TRBJ2-7
CDR3aa: CASSFTPLAGFTDTQYF; v_gene: TRBV7-2; j_gene: TRBJ2-3
CDR3aa: CASSYSTSGDKETQYF; v_gene: TRBV6-5; j_gene: TRBJ2-5
CDR3aa: CASSEGTGGEETQYF; v_gene: TRBV5-1; j_gene: TRBJ2-5
CDR3aa: CASSPAALGKRNTEAFF; v_gene: TRBV9; j_gene: TRBJ1-1
CDR3aa: CASSTGTGEDYGYTF; v_gene: TRBV5-1; j_gene: TRBJ1-2
CDR3aa: CSARDRTWNNEQFF; v_gene: TRBV20-1; j_gene: TRBJ2-1
CDR3aa: CASSPGSYTQYF; v_gene: TRBV5-1; j_gene: TRBJ2-3
CDR3aa: CAWSQSVNSPLHF; v_gene: TRBV30; j_gene: TRBJ1-6
CDR3aa: CASSPSQEVQPQHF; v_gene: TRBV18; j_gene: TRBJ1-5
CDR3aa: CACERGGGDTQYF; v_gene: TRBV30; j_gene: TRBJ2-3
CDR3aa: CAISDPPNQPQHF; v_gene: TRBV10-3; j_gene: TRBJ1-5
CDR3aa: CASSLGGVGAGPSYGYTF; v_gene: TRBV5-1; j_gene: TRBJ1-2
CDR3aa: CASNFMRGEDSGANVLTF; v_gene: TRBV6-2/TRBV6-3; j_gene: TRBJ2-6
CDR3aa: CASRTPGQTETQYF; v_gene: TRBV6-2/TRBV6-3; j_gene: TRBJ2-5
CDR3aa: CASSRQGDTDTQYF; v_gene: TRBV6-6; j_gene: TRBJ2-3
CDR3aa: CSARRTGVTGELFF; v_gene: TRBV20-1; j_gene: TRBJ2-2
CDR3aa: CATSRDTIGNEQFF; v_gene: TRBV15; j_gene: TRBJ2-1
CDR3aa: CASSYTGLGKNTEAFF; v_gene: TRBV6-5; j_gene: TRBJ1-1
CDR3aa: CASRTTTGGSRETQYF; v_gene: TRBV28; j_gene: TRBJ2-5
CDR3aa: CASSQDLSSGNTIYF; v_gene: TRBV4-2; j_gene: TRBJ1-3
CDR3aa: CSAVTGFEQPQHF; v_gene: TRBV20-1; j_gene: TRBJ1-5
CDR3aa: CSLMDPGTSYEQYF; v_gene: TRBV20-1; j_gene: TRBJ2-7
CDR3aa: CASQAGAYSNQPQHF; v_gene: TRBV6-1; j_gene: TRBJ1-5
CDR3aa: CASSLVQRGETQYF; v_gene: TRBV5-1; j_gene: TRBJ2-5
CDR3aa: CASSLGELAVTTDTQYF; v_gene: TRBV5-1; j_gene: TRBJ2-3
CDR3aa: CASSRLPQVADYFETQYF; v_gene: TRBV4-1; j_gene: TRBJ2-5
CDR3aa: CASSLVTSGGAGGETQYF; v_gene: TRBV5-1; j_gene: TRBJ2-5
CDR3aa: CASSRRTGGGENIQYF; v_gene: TRBV19; j_gene: TRBJ2-4
CDR3aa: CAISTLQGLNTEAFF; v_gene: TRBV10-3; j_gene: TRBJ1-1
CDR3aa: CASSHPGQGRHEQYF; v_gene: TRBV4-3; j_gene: TRBJ2-7
CDR3aa: CASSRPTGTGSPLHF; v_gene: TRBV3-1; j_gene: TRBJ1-6
CDR3aa: CASSPPGILGNTIYF; v_gene: TRBV7-4; j_gene: TRBJ1-3
CDR3aa: CASSQEAGALSYEQYF; v_gene: TRBV4-2; j_gene: TRBJ2-7
CDR3aa: CASSYGDREGNEQFF; v_gene: TRBV5-1; j_gene: TRBJ2-1
CDR3aa: CASSVGGSGTYEQYF; v_gene: TRBV9; j_gene: TRBJ2-7
CDR3aa: CASSQLGPGSEAFF; v_gene: TRBV3-1; j_gene: TRBJ1-1
CDR3aa: CASSLASIYSEPQHF; v_gene: TRBV5-1; j_gene: TRBJ1-5
CDR3aa: CASSFSYNYGYTF; v_gene: TRBV5-1; j_gene: TRBJ1-2
CDR3aa: CASDRGNSETQYF; v_gene: TRBV6-1; j_gene: TRBJ2-5
CDR3aa: CASSPGTGTYNEQFF; v_gene: TRBV18; j_gene: TRBJ2-1
CDR3aa: CASSLSTGLRGEQYF; v_gene: TRBV7-2; j_gene: TRBJ2-7
CDR3aa: CASTPVLGFNYGYTF; v_gene: TRBV27; j_gene: TRBJ1-2
CDR3aa: CASSLSSDGSKNIQYF; v_gene: TRBV7-2; j_gene: TRBJ2-4
CDR3aa: CASRTGLHNEQFF; v_gene: TRBV19; j_gene: TRBJ2-1